This T cell receptor (beta chain) stems from a study of glioma-infiltrating T cells. The table lists this clonotype with many counts. Using RNA template, CDR3s of TCR alpha and beta were amplified with iRepertoire arm-PCR. For one-step reverse transcription and amplification, 100-400 ng of tissue mRNA or PBMC total RNA was used. TCRdb reprocessed the multiplex PCR reads with MiXCR, giving one entry per CDR3 protein. The sample carries 44,000 or so distinct CDR3 sequences, approximately 20% recorded once. With 0 bases removed from V and 2 bases from J, the gap between germline ends came to 11 bases. Germline lookup yields CDR1 LNHNV and CDR2 YYDKDF (reference sequence). This CDR3 has 15 amino acids.

Sequenced input: glioma tissue, nonneoplastic brain tissue, or PBMCs (not recorded which). The source is a human donor with low-grade glioma or glioblastoma, undergoing nonglioma brain surgery, or in good health (not recorded which). The chain carries TRBV15 and TRBJ2-7, with D perhaps matching TRBD1 (6 bases). CDR3 protein: CATSREVGTTYEQYF. CDR3 nucleotide sequence: TGTGCCACCAGCAGAGAAGTTGGGACAACCTACGAGCAGTACTTC.